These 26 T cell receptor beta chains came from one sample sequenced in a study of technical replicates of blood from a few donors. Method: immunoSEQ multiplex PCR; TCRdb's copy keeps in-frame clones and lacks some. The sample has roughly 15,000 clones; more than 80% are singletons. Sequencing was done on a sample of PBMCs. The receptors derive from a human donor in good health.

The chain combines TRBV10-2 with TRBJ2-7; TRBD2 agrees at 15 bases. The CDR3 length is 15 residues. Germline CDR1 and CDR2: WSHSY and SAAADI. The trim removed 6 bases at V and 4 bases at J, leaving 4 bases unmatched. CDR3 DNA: TGCGCCAGCAGACCTGGGACTAGCGGGAGGTACGAGCAGTACTTC. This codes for CASRPGTSGRYEQYF.

CDR3 coding DNA: TGCGCCAGCAGCTACGACAGGAGCTCCTACGAGCAGTACTTC. Residues: CASSYDRSSYEQYF. The V and J genes are TRBV5-1 and TRBJ2-7; D might be TRBD1 (6 bases). The germline gives CDR1 SGHRS, CDR2 YFSETQ. The CDR3 spans 14 residues. V was pared by 3 bases and J by 0 bases, with 10 bases between.

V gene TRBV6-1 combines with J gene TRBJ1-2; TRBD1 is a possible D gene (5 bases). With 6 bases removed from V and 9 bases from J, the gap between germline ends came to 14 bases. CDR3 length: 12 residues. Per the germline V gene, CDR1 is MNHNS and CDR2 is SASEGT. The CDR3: CASRDTASSYTF. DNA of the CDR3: TGTGCCAGCAGGGACACAGCTTCCAGCTACACCTTC.

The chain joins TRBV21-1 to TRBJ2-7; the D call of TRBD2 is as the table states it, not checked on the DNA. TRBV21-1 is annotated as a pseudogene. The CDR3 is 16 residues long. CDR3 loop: CASSSYRDSREGEQYF. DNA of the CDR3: TGTGCCAGCAGCTCTTACCGGGACTCTCGGGAGGGCGAGCAGTACTTC.

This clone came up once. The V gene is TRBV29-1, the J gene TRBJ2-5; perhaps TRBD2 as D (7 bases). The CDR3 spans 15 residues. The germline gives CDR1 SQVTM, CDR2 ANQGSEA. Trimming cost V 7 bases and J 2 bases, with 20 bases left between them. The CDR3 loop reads CSALGGQIPQETQYF. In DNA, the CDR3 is TGCAGCGCCCTCGGGGGGCAAATCCCTCAAGAGACCCAGTACTTC.

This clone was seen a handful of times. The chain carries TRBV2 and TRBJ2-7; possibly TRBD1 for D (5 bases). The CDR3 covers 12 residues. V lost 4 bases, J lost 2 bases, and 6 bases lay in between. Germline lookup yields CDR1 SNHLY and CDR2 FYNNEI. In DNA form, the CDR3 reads TGTGCCAGCAGTGCGACAGCCTACGAGCAGTACTTC. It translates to CASSATAYEQYF.

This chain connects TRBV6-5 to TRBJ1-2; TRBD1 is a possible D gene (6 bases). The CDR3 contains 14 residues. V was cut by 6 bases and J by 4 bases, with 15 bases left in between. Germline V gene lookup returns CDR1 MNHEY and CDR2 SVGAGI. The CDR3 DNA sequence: TGTGCCAGCAGATTAGGGGCAGGGGTCTATGGCTACACCTTC. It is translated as CASRLGAGVYGYTF.

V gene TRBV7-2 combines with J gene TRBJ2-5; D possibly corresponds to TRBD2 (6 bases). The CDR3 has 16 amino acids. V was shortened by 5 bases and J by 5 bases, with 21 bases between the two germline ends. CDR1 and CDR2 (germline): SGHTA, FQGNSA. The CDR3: CASSVQGGSARETQYF. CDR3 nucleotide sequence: TGTGCCAGCAGCGTCCAGGGAGGCTCTGCGCGGGAGACCCAGTACTTC.

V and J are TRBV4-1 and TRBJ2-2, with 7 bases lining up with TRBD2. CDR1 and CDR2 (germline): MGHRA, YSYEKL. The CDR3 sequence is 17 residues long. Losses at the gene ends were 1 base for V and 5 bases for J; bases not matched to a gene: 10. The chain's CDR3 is CASSQALRGSGTGELFF. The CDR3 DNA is TGCGCCAGCAGCCAAGCCCTGCGCGGGAGTGGGACCGGGGAGCTGTTTTTT.

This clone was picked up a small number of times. CDR3 protein: CASSLAEGGESEAFF. The CDR3, as DNA: TGCGCCAGCAGCTTGGCCGAGGGGGGGGAGTCTGAAGCTTTCTTT. The rearrangement links TRBV5-1 to TRBJ1-1; D perhaps matches TRBD1 (6 bases). The CDR3 has 15 residues. Germline CDR1 and CDR2: SGHRS and YFSETQ. V shed 0 bases and J shed 6 bases, with 15 bases lying between them.

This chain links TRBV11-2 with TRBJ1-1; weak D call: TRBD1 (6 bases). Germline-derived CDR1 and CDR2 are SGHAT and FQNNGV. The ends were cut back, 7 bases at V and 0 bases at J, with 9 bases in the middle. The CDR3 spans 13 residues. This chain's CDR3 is CASTPGVNTEAFF. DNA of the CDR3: TGTGCCAGCACCCCAGGGGTGAACACTGAAGCTTTCTTT.

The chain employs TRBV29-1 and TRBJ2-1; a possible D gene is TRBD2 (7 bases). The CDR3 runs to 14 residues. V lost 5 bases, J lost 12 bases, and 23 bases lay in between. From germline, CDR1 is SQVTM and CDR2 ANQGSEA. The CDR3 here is CSVQGQGAGVGQFF. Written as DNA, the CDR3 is TGCAGCGTTCAGGGGCAAGGGGCGGGAGTCGGGCAGTTCTTC.

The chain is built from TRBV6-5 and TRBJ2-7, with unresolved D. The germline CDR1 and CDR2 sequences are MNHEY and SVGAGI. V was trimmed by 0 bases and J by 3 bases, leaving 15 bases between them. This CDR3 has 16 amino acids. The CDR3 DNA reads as TGTGCCAGCAGTTACTCGGCCACTATACTTCTCTACGAGCAGTACTTC. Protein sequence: CASSYSATILLYEQYF.

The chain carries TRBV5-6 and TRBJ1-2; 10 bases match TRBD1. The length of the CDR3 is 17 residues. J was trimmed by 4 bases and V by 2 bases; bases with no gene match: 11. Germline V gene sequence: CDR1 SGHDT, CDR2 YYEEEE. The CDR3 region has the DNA TGTGCCAGCAGCTTAGGGAGATTCGGGACAGGGGCCTATGGCTACACCTTC. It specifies CASSLGRFGTGAYGYTF.

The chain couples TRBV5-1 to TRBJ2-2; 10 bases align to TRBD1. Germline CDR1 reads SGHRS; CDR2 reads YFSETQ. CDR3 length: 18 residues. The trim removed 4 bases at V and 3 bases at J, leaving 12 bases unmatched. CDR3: CASSPDPSDRGYTGELFF. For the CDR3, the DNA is TGCGCCAGCAGCCCGGACCCCTCGGACAGGGGGTACACCGGGGAGCTGTTTTTT. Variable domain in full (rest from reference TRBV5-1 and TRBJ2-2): KAGVTQTPRYLIKTRGQQVTLSCSPISGHRSVSWYQQTPGQGLQFLFEYFSETQRNKGNFPGRFSGRQFSNSRSEMNVSTLELGDSALYLCASSPDPSDRGYTGELFFGEGSRLTVL.

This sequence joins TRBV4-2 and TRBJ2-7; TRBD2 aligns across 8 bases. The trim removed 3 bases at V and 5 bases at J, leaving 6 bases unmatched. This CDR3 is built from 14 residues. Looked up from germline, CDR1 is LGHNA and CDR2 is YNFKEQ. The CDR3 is CASSHSGDIHEQYF. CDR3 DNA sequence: TGTGCCAGCAGCCATAGCGGGGATATCCACGAGCAGTACTTC.

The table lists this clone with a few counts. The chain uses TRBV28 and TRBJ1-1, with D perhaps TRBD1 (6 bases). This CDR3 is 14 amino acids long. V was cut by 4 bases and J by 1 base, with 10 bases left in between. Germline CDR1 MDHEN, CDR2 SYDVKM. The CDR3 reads CASSSQGKNTEAFF. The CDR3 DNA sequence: TGTGCCAGCAGTTCACAGGGAAAGAACACTGAAGCTTTCTTT.

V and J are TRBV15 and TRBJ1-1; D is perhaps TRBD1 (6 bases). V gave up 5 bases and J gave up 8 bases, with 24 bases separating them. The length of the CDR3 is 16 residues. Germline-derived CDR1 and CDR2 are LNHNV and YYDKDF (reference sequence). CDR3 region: CATSERAGTRLGEAFF. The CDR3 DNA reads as TGTGCCACCAGCGAGCGCGCCGGGACACGGCTGGGGGAAGCTTTCTTT.

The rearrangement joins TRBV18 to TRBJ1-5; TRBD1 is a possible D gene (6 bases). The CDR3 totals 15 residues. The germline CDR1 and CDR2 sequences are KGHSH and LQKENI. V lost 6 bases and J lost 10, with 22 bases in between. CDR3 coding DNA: TGTGCCAGCTCCCAAACAGGGTCGGAGAGGAATCCCCAGCATTTT. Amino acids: CASSQTGSERNPQHF.

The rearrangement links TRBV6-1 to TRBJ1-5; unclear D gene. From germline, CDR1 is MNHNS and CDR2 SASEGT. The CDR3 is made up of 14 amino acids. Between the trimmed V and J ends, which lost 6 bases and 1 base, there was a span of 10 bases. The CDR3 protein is CASRRDRSNQPQHF. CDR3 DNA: TGTGCCAGCAGACGGGATCGGAGCAATCAGCCCCAGCATTTT.

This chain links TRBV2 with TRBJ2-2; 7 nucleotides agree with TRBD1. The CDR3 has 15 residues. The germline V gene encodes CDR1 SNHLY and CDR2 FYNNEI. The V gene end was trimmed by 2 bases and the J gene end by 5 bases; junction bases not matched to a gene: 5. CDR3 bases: TGTGCCAGCAGTGAACTGCCAGGGGGTACCGGGGAGCTGTTTTTT. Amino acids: CASSELPGGTGELFF.

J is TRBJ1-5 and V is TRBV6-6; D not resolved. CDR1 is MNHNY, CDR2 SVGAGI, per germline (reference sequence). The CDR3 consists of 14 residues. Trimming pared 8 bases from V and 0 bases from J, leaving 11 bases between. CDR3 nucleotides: TGTGCCAGCCGCGGAGCTAGTAGCAATCAGCCCCAGCATTTT. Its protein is CASRGASSNQPQHF.

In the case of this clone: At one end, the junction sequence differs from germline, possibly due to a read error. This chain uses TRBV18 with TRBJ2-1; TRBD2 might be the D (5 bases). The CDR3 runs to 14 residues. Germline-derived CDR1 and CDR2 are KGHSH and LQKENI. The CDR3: CASSPNREHNGQFF. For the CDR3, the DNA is TGTGCCAGCTCACCAAACCGGGAACACAATGGGCAGTTCTTC.

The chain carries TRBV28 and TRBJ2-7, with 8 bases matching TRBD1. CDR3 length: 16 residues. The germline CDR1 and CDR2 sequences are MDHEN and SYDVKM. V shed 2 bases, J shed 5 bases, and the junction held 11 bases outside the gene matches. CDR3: CASSLPDRGPTDEQYF. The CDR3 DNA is TGTGCCAGCAGTTTACCAGACAGGGGCCCAACCGACGAGCAGTACTTC.

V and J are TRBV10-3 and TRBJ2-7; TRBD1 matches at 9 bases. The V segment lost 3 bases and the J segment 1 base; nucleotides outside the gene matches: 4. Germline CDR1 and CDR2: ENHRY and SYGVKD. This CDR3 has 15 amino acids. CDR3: CAISDPGQGSYEQYF. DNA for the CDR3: TGTGCCATCAGTGATCCGGGACAGGGTTCCTACGAGCAGTACTTC.

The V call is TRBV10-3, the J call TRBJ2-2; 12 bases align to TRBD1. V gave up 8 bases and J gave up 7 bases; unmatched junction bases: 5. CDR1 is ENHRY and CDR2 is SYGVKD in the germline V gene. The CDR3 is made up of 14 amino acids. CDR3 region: CAILGTGGNGELFF. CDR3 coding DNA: TGTGCCATCTTAGGGACAGGGGGCAACGGGGAGCTGTTTTTT.